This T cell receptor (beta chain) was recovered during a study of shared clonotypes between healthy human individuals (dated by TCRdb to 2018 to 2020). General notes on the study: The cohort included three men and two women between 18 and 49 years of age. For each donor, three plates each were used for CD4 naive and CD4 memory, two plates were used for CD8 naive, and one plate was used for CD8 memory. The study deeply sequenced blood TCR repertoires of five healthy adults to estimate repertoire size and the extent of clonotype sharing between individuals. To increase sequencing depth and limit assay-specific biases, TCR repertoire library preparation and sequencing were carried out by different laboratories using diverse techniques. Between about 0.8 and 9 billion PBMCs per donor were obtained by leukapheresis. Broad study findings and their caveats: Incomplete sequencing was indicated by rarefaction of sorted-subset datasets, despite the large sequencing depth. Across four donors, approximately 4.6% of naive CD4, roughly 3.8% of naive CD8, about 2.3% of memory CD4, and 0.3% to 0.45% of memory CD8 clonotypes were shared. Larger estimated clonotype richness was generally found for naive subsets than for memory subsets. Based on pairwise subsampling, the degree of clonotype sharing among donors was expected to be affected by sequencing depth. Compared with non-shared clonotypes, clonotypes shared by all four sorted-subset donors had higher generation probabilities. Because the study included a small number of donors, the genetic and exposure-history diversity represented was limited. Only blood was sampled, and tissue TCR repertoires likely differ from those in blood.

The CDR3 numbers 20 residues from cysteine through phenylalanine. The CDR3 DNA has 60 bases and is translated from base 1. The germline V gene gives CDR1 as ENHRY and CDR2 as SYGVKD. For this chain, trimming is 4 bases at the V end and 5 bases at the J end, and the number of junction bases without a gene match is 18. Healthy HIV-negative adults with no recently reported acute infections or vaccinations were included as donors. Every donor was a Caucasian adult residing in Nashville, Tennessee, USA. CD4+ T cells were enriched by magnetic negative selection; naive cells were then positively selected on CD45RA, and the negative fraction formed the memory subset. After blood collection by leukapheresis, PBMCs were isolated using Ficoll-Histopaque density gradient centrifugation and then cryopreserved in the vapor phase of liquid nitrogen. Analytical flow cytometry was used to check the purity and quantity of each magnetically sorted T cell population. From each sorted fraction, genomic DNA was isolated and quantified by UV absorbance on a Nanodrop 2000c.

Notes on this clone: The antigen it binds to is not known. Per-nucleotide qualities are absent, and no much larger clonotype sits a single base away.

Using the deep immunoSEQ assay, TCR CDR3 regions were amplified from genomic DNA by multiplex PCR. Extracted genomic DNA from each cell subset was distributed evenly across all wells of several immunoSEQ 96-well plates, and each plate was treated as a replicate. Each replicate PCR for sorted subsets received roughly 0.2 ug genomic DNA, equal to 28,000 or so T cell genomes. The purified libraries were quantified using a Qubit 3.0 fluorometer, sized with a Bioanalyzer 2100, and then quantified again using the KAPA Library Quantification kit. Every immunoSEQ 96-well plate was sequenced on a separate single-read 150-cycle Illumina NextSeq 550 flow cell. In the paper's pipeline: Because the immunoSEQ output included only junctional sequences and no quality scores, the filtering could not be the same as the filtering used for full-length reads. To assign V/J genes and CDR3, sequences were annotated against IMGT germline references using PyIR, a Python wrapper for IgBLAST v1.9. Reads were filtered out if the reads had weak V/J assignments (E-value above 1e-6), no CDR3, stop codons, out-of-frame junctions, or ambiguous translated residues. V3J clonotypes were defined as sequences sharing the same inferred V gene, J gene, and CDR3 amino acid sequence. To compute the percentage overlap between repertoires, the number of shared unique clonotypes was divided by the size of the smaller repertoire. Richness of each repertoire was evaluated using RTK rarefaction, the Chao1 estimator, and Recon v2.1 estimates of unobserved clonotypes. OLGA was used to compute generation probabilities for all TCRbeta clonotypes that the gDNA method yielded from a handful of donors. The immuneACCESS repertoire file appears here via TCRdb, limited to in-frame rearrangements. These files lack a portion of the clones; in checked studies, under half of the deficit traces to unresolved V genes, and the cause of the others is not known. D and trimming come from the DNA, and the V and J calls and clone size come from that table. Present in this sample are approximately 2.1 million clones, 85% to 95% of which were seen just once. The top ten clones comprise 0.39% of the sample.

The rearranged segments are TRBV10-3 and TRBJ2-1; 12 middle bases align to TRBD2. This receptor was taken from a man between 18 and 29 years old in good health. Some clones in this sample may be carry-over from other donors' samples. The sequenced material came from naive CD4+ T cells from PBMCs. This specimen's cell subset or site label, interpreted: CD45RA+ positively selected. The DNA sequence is TGTGCCATCAGTGGGACGACAGGAGACGGGACTAGCGGGTGGAACAATGAGCAGTTCTTC. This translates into CAISGTTGDGTSGWNNEQFF.